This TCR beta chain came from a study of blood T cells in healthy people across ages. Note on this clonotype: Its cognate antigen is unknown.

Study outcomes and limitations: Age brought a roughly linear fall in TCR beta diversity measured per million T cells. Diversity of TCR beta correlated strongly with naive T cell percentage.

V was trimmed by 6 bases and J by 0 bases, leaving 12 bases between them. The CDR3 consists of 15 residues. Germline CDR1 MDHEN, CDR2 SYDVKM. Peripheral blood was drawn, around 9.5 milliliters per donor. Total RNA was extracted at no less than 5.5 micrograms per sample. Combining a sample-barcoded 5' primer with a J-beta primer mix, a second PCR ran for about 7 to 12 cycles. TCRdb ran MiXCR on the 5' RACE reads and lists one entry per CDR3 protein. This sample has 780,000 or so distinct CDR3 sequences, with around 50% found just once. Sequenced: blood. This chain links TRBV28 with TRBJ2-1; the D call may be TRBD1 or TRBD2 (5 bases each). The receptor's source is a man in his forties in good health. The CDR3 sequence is CASRGDRSSYNEQFF. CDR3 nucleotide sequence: TGTGCCAGCAGGGGGGACCGTAGCTCCTACAATGAGCAGTTCTTC.